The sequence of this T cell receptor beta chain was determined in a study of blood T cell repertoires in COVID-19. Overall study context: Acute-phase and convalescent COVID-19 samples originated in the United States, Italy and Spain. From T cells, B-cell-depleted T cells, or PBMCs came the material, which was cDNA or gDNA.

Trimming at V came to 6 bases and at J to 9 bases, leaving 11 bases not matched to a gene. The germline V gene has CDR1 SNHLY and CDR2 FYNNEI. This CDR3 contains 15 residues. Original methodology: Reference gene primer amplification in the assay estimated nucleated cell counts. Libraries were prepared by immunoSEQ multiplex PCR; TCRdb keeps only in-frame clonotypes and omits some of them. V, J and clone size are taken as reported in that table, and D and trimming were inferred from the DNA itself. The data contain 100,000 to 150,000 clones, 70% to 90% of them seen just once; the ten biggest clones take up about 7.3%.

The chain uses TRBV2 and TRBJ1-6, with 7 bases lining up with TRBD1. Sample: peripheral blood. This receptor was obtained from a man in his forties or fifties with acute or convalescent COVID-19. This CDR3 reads CASSEKTGLGSPLHF. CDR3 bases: TGTGCCAGCAGCGAAAAGACAGGGTTGGGTTCACCCCTCCACTTT.